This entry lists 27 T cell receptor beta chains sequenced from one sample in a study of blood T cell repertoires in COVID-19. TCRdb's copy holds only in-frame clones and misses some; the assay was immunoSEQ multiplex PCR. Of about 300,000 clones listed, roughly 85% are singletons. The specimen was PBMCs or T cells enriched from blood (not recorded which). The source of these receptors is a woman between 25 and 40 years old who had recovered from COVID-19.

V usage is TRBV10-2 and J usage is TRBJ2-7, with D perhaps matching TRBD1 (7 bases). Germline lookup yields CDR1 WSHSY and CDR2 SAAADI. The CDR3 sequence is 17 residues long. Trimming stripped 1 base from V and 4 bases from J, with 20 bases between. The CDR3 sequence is CASSEWTEGAKLYEQYF. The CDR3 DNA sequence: TGCGCCAGCAGTGAGTGGACGGAGGGGGCAAAGCTGTACGAGCAGTACTTC.

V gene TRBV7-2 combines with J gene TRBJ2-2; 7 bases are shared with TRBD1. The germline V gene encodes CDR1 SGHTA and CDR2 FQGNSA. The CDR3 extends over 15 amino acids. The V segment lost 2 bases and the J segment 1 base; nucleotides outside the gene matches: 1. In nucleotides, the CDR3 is TGTGCCAGCAGCTTACGGACAGGGAACACCGGGGAGCTGTTTTTT. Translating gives CASSLRTGNTGELFF. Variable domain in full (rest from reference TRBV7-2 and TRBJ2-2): GAGVSQSPSNKVTEKGKDVELRCDPISGHTALYWYRQSLGQGLEFLIYFQGNSAPDKSGLPSDRFSAERTGGSVSTLTIQRTQQEDSAVYLCASSLRTGNTGELFFGEGSRLTVL.

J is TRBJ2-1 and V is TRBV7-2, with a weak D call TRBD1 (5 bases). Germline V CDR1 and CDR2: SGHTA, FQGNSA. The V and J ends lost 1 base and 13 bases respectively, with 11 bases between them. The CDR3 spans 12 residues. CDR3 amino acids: CASSLVGVVQFF. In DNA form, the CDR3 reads TGTGCCAGCAGCTTAGTAGGGGTAGTCCAGTTCTTC.

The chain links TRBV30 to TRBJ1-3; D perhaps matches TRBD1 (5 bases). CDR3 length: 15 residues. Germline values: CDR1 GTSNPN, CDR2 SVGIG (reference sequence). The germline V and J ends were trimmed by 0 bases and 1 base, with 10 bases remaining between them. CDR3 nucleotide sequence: TGTGCCTGGAGTGTGGGGGGGGGATCTGGAAACACCATATATTTT. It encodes CAWSVGGGSGNTIYF.

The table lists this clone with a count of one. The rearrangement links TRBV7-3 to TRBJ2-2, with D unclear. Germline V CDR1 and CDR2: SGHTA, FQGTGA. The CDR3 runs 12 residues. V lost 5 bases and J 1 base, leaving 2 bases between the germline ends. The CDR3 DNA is TGTGCCAGCAGCCGGAACACCGGGGAGCTGTTTTTT. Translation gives CASSRNTGELFF.

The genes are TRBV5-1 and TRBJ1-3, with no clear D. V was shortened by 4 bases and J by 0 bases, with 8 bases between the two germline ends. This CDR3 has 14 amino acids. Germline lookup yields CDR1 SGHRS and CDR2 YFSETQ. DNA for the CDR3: TGCGCCAGCAGCAAGGACTACTCTGGAAACACCATATATTTT. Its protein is CASSKDYSGNTIYF.

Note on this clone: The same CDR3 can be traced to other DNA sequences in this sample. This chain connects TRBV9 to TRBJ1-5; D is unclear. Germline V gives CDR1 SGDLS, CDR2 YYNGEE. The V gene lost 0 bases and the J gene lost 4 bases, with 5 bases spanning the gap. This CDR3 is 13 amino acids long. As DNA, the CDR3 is TGTGCCAGCAGCGTAGCGGGGAATCAGCCCCAGCATTTT. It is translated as CASSVAGNQPQHF.

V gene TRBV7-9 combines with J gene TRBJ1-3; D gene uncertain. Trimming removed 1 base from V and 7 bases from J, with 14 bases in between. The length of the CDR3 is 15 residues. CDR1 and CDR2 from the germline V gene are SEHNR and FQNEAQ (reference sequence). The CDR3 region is CASSLDGRERNTIYF. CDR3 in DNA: TGTGCCAGCAGCTTAGATGGTCGGGAGAGGAACACCATATATTTT.

CDR3 in DNA: TGTGCCAGCGGGGACCAGGGGCGCACAGATACGCAGTATTTT. It codes for CASGDQGRTDTQYF. The J gene is TRBJ2-3, the V gene TRBV11-1; possibly TRBD1 for D (6 bases). The V and J ends lost 8 bases and 1 base respectively, with 13 bases between them. From germline, CDR1 is SGHAT and CDR2 FQDESV (reference sequence). This CDR3 spans 14 amino acids. Combining the CDR3 with reference TRBV11-1 and TRBJ2-3 gives the whole variable domain EAEVAQSPRYKITEKSQAVAFWCDPISGHATLYWYRQILGQGPELLVQFQDESVVDDSQLPKDRFSAERLKGVDSTLKIQPAELGDSAMYLCASGDQGRTDTQYFGPGTRLTVL.

The chain's CDR3 is CASSPLSSGANVLTF. The CDR3, as DNA: TGTGCCAGCAGCCCTCTGAGCTCTGGGGCCAACGTCCTGACTTTC. V gene TRBV4-2 combines with J gene TRBJ2-6; D is unresolved. This CDR3 contains 15 residues. Trimming took off 4 bases at V and 0 bases at J, with 7 bases between the two ends. Germline CDR1 and CDR2: LGHNA and YNFKEQ.

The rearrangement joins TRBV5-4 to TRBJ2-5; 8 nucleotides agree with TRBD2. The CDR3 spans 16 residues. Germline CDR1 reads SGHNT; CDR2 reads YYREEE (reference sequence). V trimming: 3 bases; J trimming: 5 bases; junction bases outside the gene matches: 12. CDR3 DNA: TGTGCCAGCAGCTCGGGGGGGGGCTCCCGCGGTGAGACCCAGTACTTC. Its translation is CASSSGGGSRGETQYF.

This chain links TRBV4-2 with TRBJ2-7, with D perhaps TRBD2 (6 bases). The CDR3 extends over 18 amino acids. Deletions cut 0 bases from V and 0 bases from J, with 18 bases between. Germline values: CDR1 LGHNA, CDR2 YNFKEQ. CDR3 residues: CASSQDRGNLGGSYEQYF. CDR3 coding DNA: TGTGCCAGCAGCCAAGATCGAGGTAACCTGGGGGGCTCCTACGAGCAGTACTTC.

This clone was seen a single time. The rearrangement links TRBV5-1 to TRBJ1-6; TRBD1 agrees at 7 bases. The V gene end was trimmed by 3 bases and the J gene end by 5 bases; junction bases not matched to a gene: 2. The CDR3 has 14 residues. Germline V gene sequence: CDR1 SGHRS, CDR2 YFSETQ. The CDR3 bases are TGCGCCAGCAGCTCCGGGACAGATAATTCACCCCTCCACTTT. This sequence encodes CASSSGTDNSPLHF.

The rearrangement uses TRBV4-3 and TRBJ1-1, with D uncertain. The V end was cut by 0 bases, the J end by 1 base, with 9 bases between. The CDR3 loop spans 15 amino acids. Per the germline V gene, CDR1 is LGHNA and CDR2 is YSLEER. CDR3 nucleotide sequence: TGCGCCAGCAGCCAAGACTCGGAGGGGAACACTGAAGCTTTCTTT. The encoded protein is CASSQDSEGNTEAFF.

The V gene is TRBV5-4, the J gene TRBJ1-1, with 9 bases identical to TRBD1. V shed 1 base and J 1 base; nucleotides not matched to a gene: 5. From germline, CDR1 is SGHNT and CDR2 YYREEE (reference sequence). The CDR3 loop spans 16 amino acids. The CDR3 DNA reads TGTGCCAGCAGCTTGCAGGGGACAGGGAGGAACACTGAAGCTTTCTTT. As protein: CASSLQGTGRNTEAFF.

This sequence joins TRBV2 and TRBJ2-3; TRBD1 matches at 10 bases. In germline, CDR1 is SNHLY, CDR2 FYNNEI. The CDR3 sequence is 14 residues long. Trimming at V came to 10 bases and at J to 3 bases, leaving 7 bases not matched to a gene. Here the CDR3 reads CATPQDRGTDTQYF. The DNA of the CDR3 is TGTGCCACCCCCCAGGACAGGGGGACAGATACGCAGTATTTT.

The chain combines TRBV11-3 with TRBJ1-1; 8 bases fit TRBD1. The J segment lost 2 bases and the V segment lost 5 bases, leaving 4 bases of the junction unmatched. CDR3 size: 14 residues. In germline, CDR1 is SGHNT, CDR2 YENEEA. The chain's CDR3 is CASSQGQANTEAFF. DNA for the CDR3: TGTGCCAGCAGCCAGGGACAGGCCAACACTGAAGCTTTCTTT.

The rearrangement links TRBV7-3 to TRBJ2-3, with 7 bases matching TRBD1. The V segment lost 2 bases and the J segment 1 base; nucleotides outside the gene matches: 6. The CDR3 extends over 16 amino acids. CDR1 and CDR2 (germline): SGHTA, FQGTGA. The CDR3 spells CASSLFGQGGTDTQYF. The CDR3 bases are TGTGCCAGCAGCTTATTTGGGCAGGGGGGCACAGATACGCAGTATTTT.

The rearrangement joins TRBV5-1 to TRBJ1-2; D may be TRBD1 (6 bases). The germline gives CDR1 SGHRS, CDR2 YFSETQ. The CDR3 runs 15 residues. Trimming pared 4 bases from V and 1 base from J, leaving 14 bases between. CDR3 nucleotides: TGCGCCAGCAGCGCCTCCGGGACAAATAACTATGGCTACACCTTC. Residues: CASSASGTNNYGYTF.

The CDR3 reads CASLLGRVGSPLHF. CDR3 DNA: TGTGCCAGCTTACTCGGCAGGGTAGGCTCACCCCTCCACTTT. The V and J genes are TRBV6-5 and TRBJ1-6, with D tentatively TRBD1 (5 bases). The V gene lost 8 bases and the J gene lost 10 bases, with 18 bases spanning the gap. This CDR3 contains 14 residues. Germline loops: CDR1 MNHEY, CDR2 SVGAGI.

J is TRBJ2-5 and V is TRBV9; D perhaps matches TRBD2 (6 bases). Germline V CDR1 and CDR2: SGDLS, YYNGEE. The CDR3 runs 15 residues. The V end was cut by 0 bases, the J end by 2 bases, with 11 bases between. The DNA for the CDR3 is TGTGCCAGCAGCGTAGGCGGTGGGGGGCAAGAGACCCAGTACTTC. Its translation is CASSVGGGGQETQYF.

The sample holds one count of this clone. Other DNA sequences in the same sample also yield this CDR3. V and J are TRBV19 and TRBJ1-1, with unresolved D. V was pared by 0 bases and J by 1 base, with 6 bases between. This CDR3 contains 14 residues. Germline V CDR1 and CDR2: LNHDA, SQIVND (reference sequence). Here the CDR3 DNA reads TGTGCCAGTAGTATAGAGGCGGGGAACACTGAAGCTTTCTTT. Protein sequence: CASSIEAGNTEAFF.

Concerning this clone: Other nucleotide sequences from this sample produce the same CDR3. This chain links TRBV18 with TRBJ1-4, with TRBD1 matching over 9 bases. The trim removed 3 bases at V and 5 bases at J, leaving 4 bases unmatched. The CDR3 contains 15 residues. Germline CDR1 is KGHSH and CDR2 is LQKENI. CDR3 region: CASSPGTGPNEKLFF. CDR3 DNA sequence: TGTGCCAGCTCACCGGGGACAGGGCCCAATGAAAAACTGTTTTTT.

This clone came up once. The CDR3 reads CASSYSNRGNYGYTF. Here the CDR3 DNA reads TGTGCCAGCAGTTACTCCAACAGGGGAAACTATGGCTACACCTTC. V gene TRBV6-5 combines with J gene TRBJ1-2; 7 bases line up with TRBD1. The J segment lost 2 bases and the V segment lost 0 bases, leaving 3 bases of the junction unmatched. CDR3 size: 15 residues. Germline V gene lookup returns CDR1 MNHEY and CDR2 SVGAGI.

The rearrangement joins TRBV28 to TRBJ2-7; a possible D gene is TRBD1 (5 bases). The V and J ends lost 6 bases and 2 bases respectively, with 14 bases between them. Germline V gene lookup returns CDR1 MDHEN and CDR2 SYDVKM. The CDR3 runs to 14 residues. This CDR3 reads CASSRTVGPYEQYF. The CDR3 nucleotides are TGTGCCAGCAGCAGGACGGTGGGGCCCTACGAGCAGTACTTC.

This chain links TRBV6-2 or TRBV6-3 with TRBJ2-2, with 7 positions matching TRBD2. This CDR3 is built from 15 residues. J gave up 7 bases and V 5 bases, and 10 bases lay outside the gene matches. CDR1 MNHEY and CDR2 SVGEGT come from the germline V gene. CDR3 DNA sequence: TGTGCCAGCAGTCCGACTAGCTCCCTCAGCGGGGAGCTGTTTTTT. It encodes CASSPTSSLSGELFF.

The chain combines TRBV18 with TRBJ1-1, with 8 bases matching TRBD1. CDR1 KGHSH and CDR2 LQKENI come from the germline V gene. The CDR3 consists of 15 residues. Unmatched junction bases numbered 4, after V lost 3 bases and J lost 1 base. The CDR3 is CASSPLQGGNTEAFF. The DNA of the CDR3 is TGTGCCAGCTCACCTCTACAGGGGGGGAACACTGAAGCTTTCTTT.